The 20 T cell receptor beta chains below come from one sample, sequenced in a study of cytomegalovirus exposure and HLA in healthy donors. PCR was performed using 60 Vbeta and 13 Jbeta primers. Assay used: immunoSEQ multiplex PCR; TCRdb lists only in-frame clones, some missing. This table holds 200,000 to 250,000 clones, approximately 90% found once. Sequencing was carried out using PBMCs. These receptor sequences come from a woman younger than 35 in good health and CMV-seronegative.

This clone was counted a single time. The chain employs TRBV10-3 and TRBJ2-7; no firm D call. This CDR3 has 13 residues. The V gene's germline CDR1 is ENHRY and CDR2 SYGVKD. V gave up 4 bases and J gave up 3 bases, with 10 bases separating them. The CDR3 here is CAISGSTYYEQYF. CDR3 DNA sequence: TGTGCCATCAGTGGGAGCACCTACTACGAGCAGTACTTC.

The V call is TRBV6-5, the J call TRBJ2-7, with a tentative D call TRBD1 (5 bases). V was trimmed by 0 bases and J by 3 bases, leaving 6 bases between them. Germline CDR1 and CDR2: MNHEY and SVGAGI. The length of the CDR3 is 13 residues. CDR3 bases: TGTGCCAGCAGTTACTCCGACAGCTACGAGCAGTACTTC. Its protein product is CASSYSDSYEQYF.

This clone has only a few counts. This chain joins TRBV2 and TRBJ2-7; D might be TRBD2 (5 bases). Trimming cost V 10 bases and J 5 bases, with 18 bases left between them. The CDR3 runs 13 residues. CDR1 is SNHLY and CDR2 is FYNNEI in the germline V gene. Written as DNA, the CDR3 is TGTGCCACCTTAGGCGGACGGGGTAACGAGCAGTACTTC. It codes for CATLGGRGNEQYF.

The V and J genes are TRBV5-3 and TRBJ2-7, with 7 positions matching TRBD1. TRBV5-3 is labeled an ORF, and its function is uncertain. V trimming: 4 bases; J trimming: 2 bases; junction bases outside the gene matches: 12. CDR3 length: 16 amino acids. Written as DNA, the CDR3 is TGTGCCAGAAGCCCATCGTCCGGGACAGCTACCTACGAGCAGTACTTC. It yields the protein CARSPSSGTATYEQYF.

The V gene is TRBV27, the J gene TRBJ1-1, with 11 bases identical to TRBD1. The junction had 8 bases not matched to a gene; V was cut back by 7 bases and J by 1 base. Germline CDR1 reads MNHEY; CDR2 reads SMNVEV (reference sequence). The CDR3 totals 16 residues. The CDR3 region is CASTLGTGGKNTEAFF. The CDR3 DNA sequence: TGTGCCAGCACCTTAGGGACAGGGGGTAAGAACACTGAAGCTTTCTTT.

V is TRBV9 and J is TRBJ2-5; 7 bases are a match to TRBD2. J was trimmed by 1 base and V by 5 bases; bases with no gene match: 8. This CDR3 comprises 15 residues. CDR1 SGDLS and CDR2 YYNGEE come from the germline V gene. CDR3 nucleotides: TGTGCCAGCAGTAATCAGGGAGGGGCCCAAGAGACCCAGTACTTC. Translating it yields CASSNQGGAQETQYF.

The rearrangement links TRBV7-2 to TRBJ2-3; the match to TRBD1 covers 8 bases. The germline gives CDR1 SGHTA, CDR2 FQGNSA. Trimming cost V 3 bases and J 4 bases; bases outside gene matches: 6. This CDR3 spans 15 amino acids. The CDR3 is CASSFTQGEADTQYF. Written as DNA, the CDR3 is TGTGCCAGCAGCTTTACACAGGGGGAGGCAGATACGCAGTATTTT.

Of note for this clone: Lacking the conserved final phenylalanine or tryptophan, this CDR3 likely reflects a read error. The chain combines TRBV18 with TRBJ1-1; D call uncertain. The CDR3 consists of 13 residues. V shed 3 bases and J shed 3 bases, with 8 bases lying between them. CDR1 KGHSH and CDR2 LQKENI come from the germline V gene. This chain's CDR3 is CASSPGGDTEAFS. CDR3 in DNA: TGTGCCAGCTCACCGGGAGGAGACACTGAAGCTTTCTCT.

The chain uses TRBV7-9 and TRBJ2-2; a weak D match, TRBD2 (6 bases). The V gene lost 4 bases and the J gene lost 7 bases, with 10 bases spanning the gap. The germline gives CDR1 SEHNR, CDR2 FQNEAQ (reference sequence). The CDR3 has 13 amino acids. In DNA form, the CDR3 reads TGTGCCAGCAGCTCGGAGGGTGGCGGGGAGCTGTTTTTT. It specifies CASSSEGGGELFF.

This clone is a singleton in its sample. Written as DNA, the CDR3 is TGTGCCAGCAGGCCGACAGGGGGAGGCGAGCAGTACTTC. It encodes CASRPTGGGEQYF. This chain connects TRBV7-9 to TRBJ2-7; 9 bases are shared with TRBD1. Germline V gene lookup returns CDR1 SEHNR and CDR2 FQNEAQ (reference sequence). Losses at the gene ends were 6 bases for V and 6 bases for J; bases not matched to a gene: 6. CDR3 size: 13 residues.

In DNA form, the CDR3 reads TGCGCCAGCAGCTTGGAGTGGGCCAGCGGGGGGGCAAGGGAGCAGTACTTC. Amino acids: CASSLEWASGGAREQYF. This chain joins TRBV5-1 and TRBJ2-5, with 10 nucleotides matching TRBD2. The V segment lost 0 bases and the J segment 11 bases; nucleotides outside the gene matches: 16. CDR1 and CDR2 (germline): SGHRS, YFSETQ. CDR3 length equals 17 residues.

V is TRBV10-2 and J is TRBJ2-1, with D possibly matching TRBD2 (5 bases). The V gene's germline CDR1 is WSHSY and CDR2 SAAADI. The CDR3 covers 12 residues. Trimming stripped 5 bases from V and 7 bases from J, with 9 bases between. The CDR3 coding sequence is TGCGCCAGCAGTCCGCTAGCTAATGAGCAGTTCTTC. This gives the protein CASSPLANEQFF.

V and J are TRBV7-2 and TRBJ2-7; D gene ambiguous. Trimming removed 5 bases from V and 2 bases from J, with 16 bases in between. This CDR3 comprises 15 residues. CDR1 is SGHTA and CDR2 is FQGNSA in the germline V gene. DNA of the CDR3: TGTGCCAGCAGCCCTAATCCAATGTCCACCTACGAGCAGTACTTC. The encoded protein is CASSPNPMSTYEQYF.

The chain employs TRBV27 and TRBJ2-7, with 8 bases matching TRBD2. The junction had 8 bases not matched to a gene; V was cut back by 2 bases and J by 2 bases. Germline V CDR1 and CDR2: MNHEY, SMNVEV (reference sequence). The CDR3 is 16 amino acids. This CDR3 is CASSLIVGGAAYEQYF. In nucleotides, the CDR3 is TGTGCCAGCAGTTTAATAGTCGGGGGGGCCGCCTACGAGCAGTACTTC.

The chain recombines TRBV6-6 with TRBJ2-7; 7 bases map to TRBD1. With 10 bases clipped from V and 0 bases from J, the junction kept 6 bases outside the gene matches. The CDR3 loop spans 13 amino acids. The V gene's germline CDR1 is MNHNY and CDR2 SVGAGI (reference sequence). The CDR3 here is CATLQGVSYEQYF. CDR3 DNA: TGTGCCACCCTTCAGGGGGTCTCCTACGAGCAGTACTTC.

This clone has more than one count but fewer than ten. The chain joins TRBV4-2 to TRBJ2-5, with TRBD2 identical over 10 bases. With V trimmed by 5 bases and J by 1 base, 7 bases remained unmatched. The CDR3 has 16 amino acids. The germline V gene has CDR1 LGHNA and CDR2 YNFKEQ. The CDR3 DNA reads as TGTGCCAGCAGCGCCGCCAGCGGGGGGGCCCAAGAGACCCAGTACTTC. It codes for CASSAASGGAQETQYF.

The rearrangement links TRBV5-6 to TRBJ1-3; TRBD1 matches at 8 bases. V was pared by 4 bases and J by 2 bases, with 5 bases of the junction left unmatched. The CDR3 is 15 amino acids. Germline V gene lookup returns CDR1 SGHDT and CDR2 YYEEEE. Here the CDR3 DNA reads TGTGCCAGCAGCAAGTCAGGGGGCACTGGAAACACCATATATTTT. Its protein is CASSKSGGTGNTIYF. The whole variable domain, filled in from reference TRBV5-6 and TRBJ1-3, reads DAGVTQSPTHLIKTRGQQVTLRCSPKSGHDTVSWYQQALGQGPQFIFQYYEEEERQRGNFPDRFSGHQFPNYSSELNVNALLLGDSALYLCASSKSGGTGNTIYFGEGSWLTVV.

The V gene is TRBV19, the J gene TRBJ2-2; a weak D match, TRBD2 (6 bases). Per germline, CDR1 LNHDA and CDR2 SQIVND (reference sequence). The CDR3 is made up of 19 amino acids. V dropped 3 bases and J dropped 1 base, with 21 bases sitting between them. The CDR3 DNA sequence: TGTGCCAGTAGTATGGGCTTGGTGCGGCCGGGAGAGAACACCGGGGAGCTGTTTTTT. This encodes CASSMGLVRPGENTGELFF.

This chain uses TRBV4-1 with TRBJ1-3; no definite D call. V dropped 1 base and J dropped 2 bases, with 6 bases sitting between them. The CDR3 runs to 14 residues. The germline V gene has CDR1 MGHRA and CDR2 YSYEKL. The CDR3 here is CASSQAGTGNTIYF. For the CDR3, the DNA is TGCGCCAGCAGCCAAGCCGGGACTGGAAACACCATATATTTT.

The V and J genes are TRBV7-2 and TRBJ2-1; D gene uncertain. CDR1 is SGHTA and CDR2 is FQGNSA in the germline V gene. The CDR3 sequence is 12 residues long. V dropped 8 bases and J dropped 1 base, with 6 bases sitting between them. CDR3 in amino acids: CASAASYNEQFF. For the CDR3, the DNA is TGTGCCAGCGCTGCGTCCTACAATGAGCAGTTCTTC.